A selection of T cell receptor beta chains follows, all from one sample in a study of blood T cell repertoires in COVID-19. Assay: immunoSEQ multiplex PCR; the TCRdb copy retains only in-frame clones and omits some. This sample carries 200,000 to 250,000 clones, 87% of them seen once, and the ten largest clones take under 14%. The sample taken for sequencing was PBMCs or T cells enriched from blood (not recorded which). The receptors were sampled from a man younger than 40 who had recovered from COVID-19. Both conserved end residues are part of each CDR3. The D gene is left open where the match is weak. Rows give clone size only sometimes, using once, few, many, or a class for an expanded clone.

CDR3nt: TGTGCCAGCAGTGAAGCAATAGCGGGAGGTCTCCCCTATAGGTACTTC
CDR3aa: CASSEAIAGGLPYRYF
abundance: .
d_gene: TRBD2
v_gene: TRBV2
j_gene: TRBJ2-7

CDR3nt: TGCGCCAGCAGTTACCCGGGACTAGCGGGAGTAACCTACAATGAGCAGTTCTTC
CDR3aa: CASSYPGLAGVTYNEQFF
abundance: .
d_gene: TRBD2
v_gene: TRBV5-1
j_gene: TRBJ2-1

CDR3nt: TGTGCCTGCCGAGGGACAGGACTTAGCTATGGCTACACCTTC
CDR3aa: CACRGTGLSYGYTF
abundance: .
d_gene: TRBD1
v_gene: TRBV30
j_gene: TRBJ1-2

CDR3nt: TGTGCCAGCAGCGTCGACAGGGGGCAGTCCTACGAGCAGTACTTC
CDR3aa: CASSVDRGQSYEQYF
abundance: .
d_gene: TRBD1
v_gene: TRBV7-2
j_gene: TRBJ2-7

CDR3nt: TGCAGCGCCCCCGGGGGACTAGCGGGGGGGCGGTACACCGGGGAGCTGTTTTTT
CDR3aa: CSAPGGLAGGRYTGELFF
abundance: .
d_gene: TRBD2
v_gene: TRBV29-1
j_gene: TRBJ2-2

CDR3nt: TGTGCCAGTAGCAAATCCGGGACTAGCGGCTACGAGCAGTACTTC
CDR3aa: CASSKSGTSGYEQYF
abundance: .
d_gene: TRBD2
v_gene: TRBV19
j_gene: TRBJ2-7

CDR3nt: TGTGCCAGCAGACCTACAGGGAATAGCAATCAGCCCCAGCATTTT
CDR3aa: CASRPTGNSNQPQHF
abundance: few
d_gene: .
v_gene: TRBV7-2
j_gene: TRBJ1-5

CDR3nt: TGTGCCAGCACCCGGGGGGGAAGCTCTGGGGCCAACGTCCTGACTTTC
CDR3aa: CASTRGGSSGANVLTF
abundance: .
d_gene: TRBD2
v_gene: TRBV5-4
j_gene: TRBJ2-6

CDR3nt: TGTGCCAGCAGTAAGGGGGTTCTTAATTCACCCCTCCACTTT
CDR3aa: CASSKGVLNSPLHF
abundance: .
d_gene: .
v_gene: TRBV2
j_gene: TRBJ1-6

CDR3nt: TGTGCCAGCACCCAAGCGGGGAACTACAATGAGCAGTTCTTC
CDR3aa: CASTQAGNYNEQFF
abundance: .
d_gene: TRBD2
v_gene: TRBV27
j_gene: TRBJ2-1

CDR3nt: TGTGCCAGCAGCTGGACAGGTTTTAGCTCTGGAAACACCATATATTTT
CDR3aa: CASSWTGFSSGNTIYF
abundance: .
d_gene: TRBD1
v_gene: TRBV7-8
j_gene: TRBJ1-3

CDR3nt: TGTGCCAGCAGCTTAGCGGGGCTAGCGGGGGGGCCGGATACGCAGTATTTT
CDR3aa: CASSLAGLAGGPDTQYF
abundance: once
d_gene: TRBD2
v_gene: TRBV7-2
j_gene: TRBJ2-3

CDR3nt: TGTGCCAGTAGCGGTAGTCTGAACACTGAAGCTTTCTTT
CDR3aa: CASSGSLNTEAFF
abundance: .
d_gene: .
v_gene: TRBV19
j_gene: TRBJ1-1

CDR3nt: TGTGCTAGTGGTTTGGGAGCAGGGTCAACTAATGAAAAACTGTTTTTT
CDR3aa: CASGLGAGSTNEKLFF
abundance: .
d_gene: .
v_gene: TRBV12-5
j_gene: TRBJ1-4

CDR3nt: TGTGCCAGCAGTGCCTCTAGCGGGAGGGCGCAAAATGAGCAGTTCTTC
CDR3aa: CASSASSGRAQNEQFF
abundance: .
d_gene: TRBD2
v_gene: TRBV2
j_gene: TRBJ2-1

CDR3nt: TGTGCCAGCAGCTTCCTTTCCGGGGAGCTGTTTTTT
CDR3aa: CASSFLSGELFF
abundance: .
d_gene: .
v_gene: TRBV7-2
j_gene: TRBJ2-2

CDR3nt: TGTGCCAGCAGCTTAGGAGCAGGGGGAAACACTGAAGCTTTCTTT
CDR3aa: CASSLGAGGNTEAFF
abundance: .
d_gene: TRBD1
v_gene: TRBV7-6
j_gene: TRBJ1-1

CDR3nt: TGTGCCAGCAGCTTGGACTTCAACTCTGGAAACACCATATATTTT
CDR3aa: CASSLDFNSGNTIYF
abundance: .
d_gene: .
v_gene: TRBV5-4
j_gene: TRBJ1-3

CDR3nt: TGCGCCAGCAGCTTGGCCCTAGTTCCCACAGATACGCAGTATTTT
CDR3aa: CASSLALVPTDTQYF
abundance: few
d_gene: .
v_gene: TRBV5-1
j_gene: TRBJ2-3

CDR3nt: TGCGCCAGCAGTCATCAGGGATACAACTATGGCTACACCTTC
CDR3aa: CASSHQGYNYGYTF
abundance: .
d_gene: .
v_gene: TRBV10-1
j_gene: TRBJ1-2

CDR3nt: TGTGCCTGGAGTGTACCGGGGGGCGCGTGGTCACCCCTCCACTTT
CDR3aa: CAWSVPGGAWSPLHF
abundance: .
d_gene: .
v_gene: TRBV30
j_gene: TRBJ1-6

CDR3nt: TGTGCCAGCTCAACGACAGGGTTCAACACTGAAGCTTTCTTT
CDR3aa: CASSTTGFNTEAFF
abundance: once
d_gene: TRBD1
v_gene: TRBV18
j_gene: TRBJ1-1

CDR3nt: TGTGCCATCAGGGAAACTAGTAGCTCCTACAATGAGCAGTTCTTC
CDR3aa: CAIRETSSSYNEQFF
abundance: .
d_gene: .
v_gene: TRBV10-3
j_gene: TRBJ2-1

CDR3nt: TGTGCCAGCAGCTTGGGAGGAAGTCTCTACGAGCAGTACTTC
CDR3aa: CASSLGGSLYEQYF
abundance: .
d_gene: .
v_gene: TRBV5-4
j_gene: TRBJ2-7

CDR3nt: TGTGCCAGCAGCTCCCAGGGGACGAACACTGAAGCTTTCTTT
CDR3aa: CASSSQGTNTEAFF
abundance: .
d_gene: .
v_gene: TRBV7-2
j_gene: TRBJ1-1

CDR3nt: TGTGCCAGCAGCTTAGGCGGGGAGACTAGCGGGCAGTACTTC
CDR3aa: CASSLGGETSGQYF
abundance: .
d_gene: TRBD2
v_gene: TRBV7-9
j_gene: TRBJ2-7

CDR3nt: TGTGCCAGTAGCACCGGTGCGGTTGGAGCTTTCTTT
CDR3aa: CASSTGAVGAFF
abundance: .
d_gene: .
v_gene: TRBV19
j_gene: TRBJ1-1

CDR3nt: TGTGCCAGCAGGGTCGGCGGGGGGGGTCGAGAGACCCAGTACTTC
CDR3aa: CASRVGGGGRETQYF
abundance: .
d_gene: TRBD2
v_gene: TRBV28
j_gene: TRBJ2-5

CDR3nt: TGTGCCAGCAGGTCGGGACAGGCAGGGAACGAGCAGTACTTC
CDR3aa: CASRSGQAGNEQYF
abundance: .
d_gene: TRBD1
v_gene: TRBV6-5
j_gene: TRBJ2-7

CDR3nt: TGCAGCGCTGAGCGGGGGGCTTCCAATGAGCAGTTCTTC
CDR3aa: CSAERGASNEQFF
abundance: .
d_gene: TRBD2
v_gene: TRBV29-1
j_gene: TRBJ2-1

CDR3nt: TGTGCCAGCAGATTGGGGGACAGGCTCTCCGAGCAGTACTTC
CDR3aa: CASRLGDRLSEQYF
abundance: once
d_gene: TRBD1
v_gene: TRBV28
j_gene: TRBJ2-7

CDR3nt: TGTGCCAGCAGTTTAGTCAGGACTGAAGCTTTCTTT
CDR3aa: CASSLVRTEAFF
abundance: .
d_gene: .
v_gene: TRBV28
j_gene: TRBJ1-1

CDR3nt: TGCAGCGTTGCCAAACTAGGATCCTCCGAGCAGTACTTC
CDR3aa: CSVAKLGSSEQYF
abundance: .
d_gene: .
v_gene: TRBV29-1
j_gene: TRBJ2-7

CDR3nt: TGTGCCAGCACGGTTAGCGGGAGCCCCGAGCAGTTCTTC
CDR3aa: CASTVSGSPEQFF
abundance: .
d_gene: TRBD2
v_gene: TRBV25-1
j_gene: TRBJ2-1

CDR3nt: TGTGCCAGCAGAACCGACAGTATGAACACTGAAGCTTTCTTT
CDR3aa: CASRTDSMNTEAFF
abundance: few
d_gene: .
v_gene: TRBV7-3
j_gene: TRBJ1-1

CDR3nt: TGTGCCAGCAGCCGACATCGACAGGGGCCCGGGGAGCTGTTTTTT
CDR3aa: CASSRHRQGPGELFF
abundance: .
d_gene: TRBD1
v_gene: TRBV3-1/TRBV3-2
j_gene: TRBJ2-2

CDR3nt: TGTGCCATCAGTGAGGCGGGCACAGATACGCAGTATTTT
CDR3aa: CAISEAGTDTQYF
abundance: .
d_gene: .
v_gene: TRBV10-3
j_gene: TRBJ2-3

CDR3nt: TGTGCCAGCAGCGTAGCTCCCGCGGGGGGCACTGAAGCTTTCTTT
CDR3aa: CASSVAPAGGTEAFF
abundance: .
d_gene: .
v_gene: TRBV9
j_gene: TRBJ1-1

CDR3nt: TGTGCCAGCAGCTCATCGACAGGGGCGAGCTCCTACAATGAGCAGTTCTTC
CDR3aa: CASSSSTGASSYNEQFF
abundance: .
d_gene: TRBD1
v_gene: TRBV5-4
j_gene: TRBJ2-1

CDR3nt: TGCGCCAGCAGCCAAGATTTAGCGGGTGGACGGGAGACCCAGTACTTC
CDR3aa: CASSQDLAGGRETQYF
abundance: .
d_gene: TRBD2
v_gene: TRBV4-1
j_gene: TRBJ2-5

CDR3nt: TGTGCCACACTACGTCAGGGACAGCGGGGGCCGTCTACTGGAAACACCATATATTTT
CDR3aa: CATLRQGQRGPSTGNTIYF
abundance: .
d_gene: TRBD1
v_gene: TRBV2
j_gene: TRBJ1-3

CDR3nt: TGTGCCAGCTCACCGACTGATATTAACTATGGCTACACCTTC
CDR3aa: CASSPTDINYGYTF
abundance: .
d_gene: .
v_gene: TRBV18
j_gene: TRBJ1-2

CDR3nt: TGTGCCTGGAGTGTAGAGAGTAATGAAAAACTGTTTTTT
CDR3aa: CAWSVESNEKLFF
abundance: .
d_gene: .
v_gene: TRBV30
j_gene: TRBJ1-4

CDR3nt: TGTGCCAGCAGACCCACCGGGGGGGGCGCGGGTCAGCCCCAGCATTTT
CDR3aa: CASRPTGGGAGQPQHF
abundance: .
d_gene: .
v_gene: TRBV28
j_gene: TRBJ1-5

CDR3nt: TGTGCCAGCAGCTTCGACAGGGTACCGAATTCACCCCTCCACTTT
CDR3aa: CASSFDRVPNSPLHF
abundance: .
d_gene: TRBD1
v_gene: TRBV7-2
j_gene: TRBJ1-6

CDR3nt: TGTGCCAGTAGTTCATCCCCTTTAGACAGAATTAGCAATCAGCCCCAGCATTTT
CDR3aa: CASSSSPLDRISNQPQHF
abundance: .
d_gene: .
v_gene: TRBV19
j_gene: TRBJ1-5

CDR3nt: TGTGCCAGCAGTTTCCCGGGGTCCTACGAGCAGTACTTC
CDR3aa: CASSFPGSYEQYF
abundance: once
d_gene: .
v_gene: TRBV28
j_gene: TRBJ2-7